This is a list of T cell receptor beta chains from one sample in a study of blood T cells in healthy people across ages. TCRdb passed the 5' RACE reads through MiXCR, listing each CDR3 protein once. The profile covers 780,000 or so distinct CDR3 sequences, with around 25% appearing a single time and 3% to 4.5% taken by the ten largest. The same data also went into a second study, on T cells of mothers and their children.

Sequencing used blood. Receptors originate from a boy aged 5 to 17 in good health. Both conserved end residues are part of each CDR3. The order of the fields is J gene, D gene, V gene, clone size, CDR3 DNA, CDR3 protein. The D gene is left open where the match is weak. Not every row has a clone size; where given, it reads once, few, many or a size class.

J: TRBJ1-5
D: NA
V: TRBV12-3/TRBV12-4
size: few
DNA: TGTGCCAGCAGTGTAAGCCGGGACACAAATAGCAATCAGCCCCAGCATTTT
CDR3: CASSVSRDTNSNQPQHF

J: TRBJ2-3
D: NA
V: TRBV15
size: few
DNA: TGTGCCACCAGCAGAGGAGGGCAGCCCACAGATACGCAGTATTTT
CDR3: CATSRGGQPTDTQYF

J: TRBJ1-3
D: NA
V: TRBV9
size: NA
DNA: TGTGCCAGCAGCGTACTCGGGGGGTCTGGAAACACCATATATTTT
CDR3: CASSVLGGSGNTIYF

J: TRBJ2-5
D: TRBD1
V: TRBV28
size: few
DNA: TGTGCCAGCAGTCCCACCGGGACAGAGGATCAAGAGACCCAGTACTTC
CDR3: CASSPTGTEDQETQYF

J: TRBJ2-1
D: NA
V: TRBV13
size: NA
DNA: TGTGCCAGCAGCTTTGGCATCTCCTACAATGAGCAGTTCTTT
CDR3: CASSFGISYNEQFF

J: TRBJ2-5
D: TRBD1
V: TRBV7-9
size: NA
DNA: TGTGCCAGCAGCCAGACAGGGGGCGAATTATTGGAGACCCAGTACTTC
CDR3: CASSQTGGELLETQYF

J: TRBJ2-5
D: NA
V: TRBV28
size: NA
DNA: TGTGCCAGCAGCCCCCCTGCGGGCACACAAGAGACCCAGTACTTC
CDR3: CASSPPAGTQETQYF

J: TRBJ2-2
D: NA
V: TRBV7-9
size: NA
DNA: TGTGCCAGCAGCTTATTGGATTTCGGCGAAGACACCGGGGAGCTGTTTTTT
CDR3: CASSLLDFGEDTGELFF

J: TRBJ2-5
D: NA
V: TRBV11-2
size: NA
DNA: TGTGCCAGCAGCTTAGTGGCGACAGGGAGGGAGACCCAGTACTTC
CDR3: CASSLVATGRETQYF

J: TRBJ2-5
D: NA
V: TRBV18
size: NA
DNA: TGTGCCTGCTCACCACGAGGGGAGACCCAGTACTTC
CDR3: CACSPRGETQYF

J: TRBJ2-5
D: TRBD1
V: TRBV29-1
size: many
DNA: TGCAGCGCGGGACAGAGCGGAGAGACCCAGTACTTC
CDR3: CSAGQSGETQYF

J: TRBJ2-5
D: NA
V: TRBV20-1
size: few
DNA: TGCAGTGCTAGAGAGCAAGAGACCCAGTACTTC
CDR3: CSAREQETQYF

J: TRBJ1-1
D: TRBD1
V: TRBV10-3
size: NA
DNA: TGTGCCATCAGCCACCTAGCAGGACAGGGGAAAGCTTTCTTT
CDR3: CAISHLAGQGKAFF

J: TRBJ2-7
D: NA
V: TRBV11-2
size: NA
DNA: TGTGCCAGCAGCTTAGAATGGGGGGCCCTAAACGAGCAGTACTTC
CDR3: CASSLEWGALNEQYF

J: TRBJ2-7
D: NA
V: TRBV7-9
size: many
DNA: TGTGCCAGCAGCTTAGAGGGCGGAGGGGCCTACGAGCAGTACTTC
CDR3: CASSLEGGGAYEQYF

J: TRBJ2-7
D: NA
V: TRBV28
size: few
DNA: TGTGCCAGCAGTTCGCCCTTATCCCTAGATTCGTCCTACGAGCAGTACTTC
CDR3: CASSSPLSLDSSYEQYF

J: TRBJ1-1
D: NA
V: TRBV12-3/TRBV12-4
size: few
DNA: TGTGCCAGCAGTTTTCGGGCCGAAAGGTTTACGACTGAAGCTTTCTTT
CDR3: CASSFRAERFTTEAFF

J: TRBJ2-1
D: NA
V: TRBV29-1
size: NA
DNA: TGCAGCGCTTCAGGCGACAATGAGCAGTTCTTC
CDR3: CSASGDNEQFF

J: TRBJ2-1
D: NA
V: TRBV6-5
size: few
DNA: TGTGCCAGCGCCGGTGGGAGCTCCTACAATGAGCAGTTCTTC
CDR3: CASAGGSSYNEQFF

J: TRBJ2-3
D: NA
V: TRBV11-1
size: few
DNA: TGTGCCAGTAGCTTAGGATATTATAGCACAGATACGCAGTATTTT
CDR3: CASSLGYYSTDTQYF

J: TRBJ2-3
D: NA
V: TRBV4-3
size: few
DNA: TGCGCCAGCAGCCAACGACCGACAGGGACTAGCACAGATACGCAGTATTTT
CDR3: CASSQRPTGTSTDTQYF

J: TRBJ1-6
D: NA
V: TRBV5-6
size: NA
DNA: TGTGCCAGCAGCCCCCCCGGCCCGGGGAACCCCTATAATTCACCCCTCCACTTT
CDR3: CASSPPGPGNPYNSPLHF

J: TRBJ2-5
D: TRBD2
V: TRBV5-1
size: NA
DNA: TGCGCCAGCAACAACCTTGGGCTAGCGGGAGAGACCCAGTACTTC
CDR3: CASNNLGLAGETQYF

J: TRBJ2-2
D: NA
V: TRBV28
size: NA
DNA: TGTGCCAGCTTACCGCCGGGCACCGGGGAGCTGTTTTTT
CDR3: CASLPPGTGELFF

J: TRBJ1-6
D: TRBD1
V: TRBV7-9
size: NA
DNA: TGTTCCAGCAGCTTAGGGGACAGGGGCGCCTATAATTCACCCCTCCACTTT
CDR3: CSSSLGDRGAYNSPLHF

J: TRBJ2-4
D: NA
V: TRBV9
size: few
DNA: TGTGCCAGCAGCGTAGGTGGGGACTCGGGCATTCAGTACTTC
CDR3: CASSVGGDSGIQYF

J: TRBJ2-3
D: NA
V: TRBV24-1
size: NA
DNA: TGTGCCACCAGTGCCTCTCTGGGGGGGCTTTCAGATACGCAGTATTTT
CDR3: CATSASLGGLSDTQYF

J: TRBJ1-6
D: NA
V: TRBV5-5
size: NA
DNA: TGTGCCAGCAGCTTGGACCGGGACGGAAGATATAATTCACCCCTCCACTTT
CDR3: CASSLDRDGRYNSPLHF

J: TRBJ2-7
D: NA
V: TRBV18
size: NA
DNA: TGTGCCAGCTCACCACCCGACTGGCCCGGGACCTACGAGCAGTACTTC
CDR3: CASSPPDWPGTYEQYF

J: TRBJ2-5
D: TRBD2
V: TRBV6-5
size: NA
DNA: TGTGCCAGCAAACCAAGCGGGACCCAAGAGACCCAGTACTTC
CDR3: CASKPSGTQETQYF

J: TRBJ2-2
D: TRBD2
V: TRBV20-1
size: few
DNA: TGCAGTGCTAGTAAGGCGGGAGTCGAGACCGGGGAGCTGTTTTTT
CDR3: CSASKAGVETGELFF

J: TRBJ1-4
D: NA
V: TRBV7-2
size: NA
DNA: TGTGCCAGCAGCTTCCTGGGGAGTTCCACAACTAATGAAAAACTGTTTTTT
CDR3: CASSFLGSSTTNEKLFF

J: TRBJ2-7
D: TRBD2
V: TRBV20-1
size: few
DNA: TGCAGTGCTAGTGTGCTAGCGGGAGTGGGTTACGAGCAGTACTTC
CDR3: CSASVLAGVGYEQYF

J: TRBJ2-7
D: TRBD1
V: TRBV5-1
size: few
DNA: TGCGCCAGCGGGGACAGGGGACCGTCGTACGAGCAGTACTTC
CDR3: CASGDRGPSYEQYF

J: TRBJ2-5
D: NA
V: TRBV9
size: few
DNA: TGTGCCAGCAGCGCCTCACCATTAGAGACCCAGTACTTC
CDR3: CASSASPLETQYF

J: TRBJ1-3
D: NA
V: TRBV4-3
size: few
DNA: TGCGCCAGCAGCCAAGATCGGTTCCAACTCTCTGGAAACACCATATATTTT
CDR3: CASSQDRFQLSGNTIYF

J: TRBJ2-7
D: NA
V: TRBV19
size: few
DNA: TGTGCCAGTAGTGCCGGGTCGCCCGGGGGTGAGCAGTACTTC
CDR3: CASSAGSPGGEQYF

J: TRBJ1-2
D: NA
V: TRBV12-3/TRBV12-4
size: NA
DNA: TGTGCCAGCACCTTCGATACAGGGCGGGTCTCGGATGGCTACACCTTC
CDR3: CASTFDTGRVSDGYTF

J: TRBJ2-1
D: TRBD2
V: TRBV7-2
size: NA
DNA: TGTGCCAGCAGCGCATTTAGCGGGGGGGACATTGAGCAGTTCTTC
CDR3: CASSAFSGGDIEQFF

J: TRBJ1-1
D: NA
V: TRBV7-9
size: few
DNA: TGTGCCAGCAGCTTCAGGGGTTCGGTGACTGAAGCTTTCTTT
CDR3: CASSFRGSVTEAFF

J: TRBJ2-5
D: NA
V: TRBV7-4
size: NA
DNA: TGTGCCAGCAGCTTAATGGTCAGCCAAGAGACCCAGTACTTC
CDR3: CASSLMVSQETQYF

J: TRBJ2-5
D: TRBD2
V: TRBV4-1
size: NA
DNA: TGCGCCAGCAGCCGACTTAGCGGGAGTTCAGAGACCCAGTACTTC
CDR3: CASSRLSGSSETQYF